The 12 T cell receptor beta chains below were found in one sample sequenced in a study of shared clonotypes between healthy human individuals. Only in-frame clones appear in the TCRdb table, and some are missing; sequencing was by immunoSEQ multiplex PCR. The profile shows about 2.2 million clones, roughly 93% of them singletons. Naive CD8 cells were CD45RO-negative, positively selected for CCR7, excluding terminally differentiated effector memory CD45RA+ cells. Sequenced input: naive CD8+ T cells from PBMCs. The source of these receptors is a man in his late teens or twenties in good health. Some clones in this sample may be carry-over from other donors' samples.

The chain employs TRBV28 and TRBJ2-3; D call uncertain. Trimming removed 3 bases from V and 0 bases from J, with 16 bases in between. CDR1 and CDR2 from the germline V gene are MDHEN and SYDVKM. The CDR3 is made up of 17 amino acids. This CDR3 is CASSFSLSVTSTDTQYF. In DNA form, the CDR3 reads TGTGCCAGCAGTTTCAGTCTGAGCGTAACTAGCACAGATACGCAGTATTTT.

The chain links TRBV4-1 to TRBJ2-5; 9 bases align to TRBD1. Germline V gene lookup returns CDR1 MGHRA and CDR2 YSYEKL. Losses at the gene ends were 4 bases for V and 5 bases for J; bases not matched to a gene: 8. The CDR3 covers 15 residues. Here the CDR3 reads CASSLRDRVAETQYF. The CDR3 bases are TGCGCCAGCAGCCTCCGGGACAGGGTAGCCGAGACCCAGTACTTC.

The chain has TRBV27 and TRBJ2-7; D is unresolved. Trimming pared 0 bases from V and 2 bases from J, leaving 14 bases between. Germline values: CDR1 MNHEY, CDR2 SMNVEV (reference sequence). CDR3 length: 16 residues. This chain's CDR3 is CASSLSSGILTYEQYF. CDR3 sequence (DNA): TGTGCCAGCAGTTTATCGTCGGGCATCCTCACCTACGAGCAGTACTTC.

This clone has just one count. The chain links TRBV4-1 to TRBJ1-3, with D possibly matching TRBD1 (6 bases). From germline, CDR1 is MGHRA and CDR2 YSYEKL. V was pared by 1 base and J by 0 bases, with 10 bases between. This CDR3 is built from 16 residues. CDR3 sequence: CASSQGGQSSGNTIYF. The CDR3 coding sequence is TGCGCCAGCAGCCAAGGGGGGCAGAGCTCTGGAAACACCATATATTTT.

V usage is TRBV2 and J usage is TRBJ2-7; TRBD1 or TRBD2 may be the D gene (5 bases each). Germline CDR1 and CDR2: SNHLY and FYNNEI. CDR3 length: 14 amino acids. With 7 bases removed from V and 3 bases from J, the gap between germline ends came to 16 bases. This CDR3 is CASIPAGAHYEQYF. The CDR3 region has the DNA TGTGCCAGCATTCCAGCCGGGGCACACTACGAGCAGTACTTC. The whole variable domain, remainder taken from reference TRBV2 and TRBJ2-7, is EPEVTQTPSHQVTQMGQEVILRCVPISNHLYFYWYRQILGQKVEFLVSFYNNEISEKSEIFDDQFSVERPDGSNFTLKIRSTKLEDSAMYFCASIPAGAHYEQYFGPGTRLTVT.

Points on this clone: The junction and the germline gene differ at one end; a read error may be behind it. The chain links TRBV6-6 to TRBJ2-3; 9 bases agree with TRBD2. The V gene's germline CDR1 is MNHNY and CDR2 SVGAGI (reference sequence). This CDR3 spans 15 amino acids. CDR3 coding DNA: TGTGCCAGCTGTTACGGCGGGAGGGGCACAGATACGCAGTATTTT. Translated, it gives CASCYGGRGTDTQYF.

The V and J genes are TRBV4-1 and TRBJ2-3; 7 bases match TRBD2. The V segment lost 0 bases and the J segment 8 bases; nucleotides outside the gene matches: 8. The CDR3 runs 15 residues. CDR1 is MGHRA, CDR2 YSYEKL, per germline. The CDR3, as DNA: TGCGCCAGCAGCCAAGATCGGGGGGATCTCCTTACGCAGTATTTT. Its protein product is CASSQDRGDLLTQYF.

The chain carries TRBV28 and TRBJ2-7, with a weak D call TRBD1 (6 bases). CDR1 MDHEN and CDR2 SYDVKM come from the germline V gene. With 4 bases removed from V and 0 bases from J, the gap between germline ends came to 13 bases. The CDR3 has 15 residues. The CDR3 DNA follows: TGTGCCAGCAGTTCCCAACGGGACAACTCCTACGAGCAGTACTTC. Translation gives CASSSQRDNSYEQYF.

V usage is TRBV28 and J usage is TRBJ2-1, with D hard to call. V was pared by 3 bases and J by 7 bases, with 10 bases between. CDR3 length: 13 amino acids. Germline assignment: CDR1 MDHEN and CDR2 SYDVKM. The CDR3 here is CASSFNTWNEQFF. The DNA for the CDR3 is TGTGCCAGCAGTTTTAATACGTGGAATGAGCAGTTCTTC.

This clone showed up just once. The rearrangement uses TRBV7-9 and TRBJ2-7; no clear D. The germline V gene encodes CDR1 SEHNR and CDR2 FQNEAQ (reference sequence). This CDR3 is 15 amino acids long. Deletions cut 5 bases from V and 4 bases from J, with 18 bases between. This CDR3 reads CASSTQTRLVYEQYF. DNA for the CDR3: TGTGCCAGCAGCACCCAGACGCGCCTGGTTTACGAGCAGTACTTC.

The chain recombines TRBV28 with TRBJ1-1, with a possible D match to TRBD1 (5 bases). Trimming shortened V by 5 bases and J by 0 bases, and 10 bases separated the two germline ends. The CDR3 spans 14 residues. The V gene's germline CDR1 is MDHEN and CDR2 SYDVKM. DNA of the CDR3: TGTGCCAGCAGTACGGGACGGCTGAACACTGAAGCTTTCTTT. Translated: CASSTGRLNTEAFF.

The V and J genes are TRBV4-2 and TRBJ1-2; D is possibly TRBD1 (5 bases). Trimming shortened V by 1 base and J by 6 bases, and 9 bases separated the two germline ends. Germline CDR1 and CDR2: LGHNA and YNFKEQ. This CDR3 has 13 residues. The CDR3 DNA follows: TGTGCCAGCAGCCAAGTGGCAGGGAATGGCTACACCTTC. Protein: CASSQVAGNGYTF.